This T cell receptor beta chain was found in a study of vaccination effects on CD4 cells after COVID-19 (dated by TCRdb to the early 2020s). Broadly, across the study: Two doses of either the BNT162b2 or the mRNA-1273 mRNA SARS-CoV-2 vaccine were administered to participants. SARS-CoV-2 spike-specific CD4+ TCR repertoires were compared before and after mRNA vaccination in COVID-19 convalescent patients and in infection-naive vaccine recipients. Altogether, around 9 COVID-19 convalescent patients and a few SARS-CoV-2-naive healthy vaccine recipients made up the full study. Cultures from other donors in the study were sequenced using the Oncomine TCR Beta short-read assay on an Illumina iSeq 100.

In the ViraFEST assay, PBMC were stimulated with viral peptide pools, and antigen-specific CD4+ T cell clonotypes were then identified by expansion using TCR sequencing. After around 11 days of culture, CD4+ T cells were isolated with the EasySep CD4+ T cell isolation kit. None of the healthy vaccine recipients had a prior SARS-CoV-2 infection, which was confirmed by nucleocapsid antibody tests that came back negative both before and after vaccination. Each well held around 1.9 million PBMC cultured in IMDM containing roughly 5% human AB serum, 8 to 10 IU/ml IL-2 and gentamicin, along with roughly 10 ug/ml peptides. On days 3 and 7, half of the culture medium was replaced with fresh IL-2-containing medium. Unless noted otherwise, every peptide stimulation condition was cultured in triplicate wells. Using Ficoll-Paque Plus gradient centrifugation, PBMC were separated from whole blood and then either used fresh or cryopreserved at -140C. The overlapping peptide pools covered the spike proteins of SARS-CoV-2 and of the common cold coronaviruses HCoV-NL63, HCoV-OC43 and HCoV-229E. The QIAamp micro DNA kit was used to extract genomic DNA from the cultured CD4+ T cells.

As to this clone: No cognate antigen has been identified for it. No clone much larger than this one lies a single base away; base qualities are absent.

What the research found in general, with its limitations: The study was limited by a small number of convalescent patients, and early post-infection timepoints were lacking. At late post-vaccination timepoints, both infection-induced and vaccine-induced clones showed marked clonal contraction, consistent with waning T cell responses. Among healthy vaccine recipients, nearly all vaccine-induced clones were SARS-CoV-2 mono-reactive, and just 1 of 255 was cross-reactive with common cold coronaviruses.

Libraries were made using the immunoSEQ multiplex PCR assay. TCR beta CDR3 sequencing was performed on DNA from the cultured, isolated CD4+ T cells. Per the source publication's procedure: Non-productive TCR sequences were discarded, and reads were trimmed to the CDR3 region, with only CDR3s of 7 or more amino acids retained. Antigen-specific clonotypes were identified with the MANAFEST web app by comparing expansion in peptide wells against reference cultures. To count as positive, a clone had to show expansion at FDR<0.05 compared with the reference and with all other wells, an odds ratio above 5, and a frequency above 0.1% in two replicate wells. A clonotype was called cross-reactive if it was significantly expanded both in SARS-CoV-2 spike wells and in at least one common cold coronavirus spike condition. Using the stringdist R package, CDR3 similarity was measured by Levenshtein distance, and unrooted trees were constructed with ape in R 3.6.1. Held by TCRdb, this immuneACCESS table contains in-frame sequences only and omits some clones. Under half of the omission traces to an unresolved V gene where checked; the cause of the rest is unknown. V, J and clone size were drawn from that table, and D and trimming were deduced from the DNA. Across this sample there are about 73,000 clones, with approximately 72% seen only once. Around 3.2% of the sample goes to the ten largest clones.

The CDR3 covers 16 residues, taking in both the cysteine and the phenylalanine. Only CDR3 DNA is held: 48 bases, read in frame from base 1. CDR1 and CDR2 are read off the germline V gene (reference sequence) as GTSNPN and SVGIG. V and J lose 1 base and 9 bases, and a span of 19 bases separates them. This sequence originates from a human donor who received a COVID-19 vaccine. Recombination linked TRBV30 to TRBJ1-6, and the D gene may be TRBD1, 6 bases matching. Sequences were derived from CD4+ T cells from PBMCs cultured with HCoV-NL63 spike peptides, sampled before COVID-19 vaccination. What the cell subset or site label conveys for this sample: HCoV-NL63 spike overlapping peptide pool stimulation. CDR3 loop: CAWSEGGGKTSSPLHF. In nucleotide form, the sequence is TGTGCCTGGAGTGAAGGGGGAGGTAAGACGAGTTCACCCCTCCACTTT. With the portions outside the CDR3 filled from the reference TRBV30 and TRBJ1-6 genes, the complete variable region becomes SQTIHQWPATLVQPVGSPLSLECTVEGTSNPNLYWYRQAAGRGLQLLFYSVGIGQISSEVPQNLSASRPQDRQFILSSKKLLLSDSGFYLCAWSEGGGKTSSPLHFGNGTRLTVT.